This T cell receptor (beta chain) appears in the sequencing data of a study of blood T cell repertoires in COVID-19. Study-level background: Specimens from acute and convalescent COVID-19 originated in the United States, Italy and Spain.

The method was immunoSEQ multiplex PCR; TCRdb's version includes in-frame clones alone and lacks a portion of them. The sample records about 52,000 clones, 82% being singletons. Seattle's cohort entered during active infection and was followed longitudinally. Germline-derived CDR1 and CDR2 are GTSNPN and SVGIG (reference sequence). CDR3 size: 14 residues. J gave up 16 bases and V 0 bases, and 14 bases lay outside the gene matches. The clonotype originates from a man at least 80 years old with COVID-19, enrolled during active disease. Sequencing was done on a sample of peripheral blood. The V and J genes are TRBV30 and TRBJ2-1, with 8 bases fitting TRBD2. The chain's CDR3 is CAWSVRTSGGADFF. CDR3 sequence (DNA): TGTGCCTGGAGTGTGAGAACTTCGGGGGGGGCCGACTTCTTC.